These T cell receptor beta chains were read from a single sample in a study of brain T cells in children with intractable seizures. Data came from immunoSEQ multiplex PCR; TCRdb stores just in-frame clones and leaves some out. The table includes 100,000 to 120,000 clones, 94% detected once. The sample was peripheral blood, taken at surgery. The receptors derive from a boy younger than two with hemimegalencephaly and intractable seizures. The CDR3 runs from the conserved cysteine through the conserved F or W. A D gene is named only where the DNA matches it firmly. Not every row has a clone size; where given, it reads once, few, many or a size class.

>NA|TRBD2|TRBV5-1|TRBJ2-1
TGCGCCAGCAGCATTAGCGGGAGCTCCTACAATGAGCAGTTCTTC
CASSISGSSYNEQFF
>NA|NA|TRBV30|TRBJ2-7
TGTGCCTGGAGTGTAGGGGACTTCTCCTACGAGCAGTACTTC
CAWSVGDFSYEQYF
>NA|NA|TRBV7-9|TRBJ2-5
TGTGCCAGCAGTTTCAGCCTTTTTAAAGAGACCCAGTACTTC
CASSFSLFKETQYF
>NA|NA|TRBV19|TRBJ1-1
TGTGCCAGTAGTATTGTTGGGACCGGGACAGAAGCTTTCTTT
CASSIVGTGTEAFF
>NA|NA|TRBV6-5|TRBJ2-7
TGTGCCAGCACCCTCTCACAGGGACCCCCCTACGAGCAGTACTTC
CASTLSQGPPYEQYF
>NA|NA|TRBV11-2|TRBJ1-6
TGTGCCAGCAGCTTATTGCACAGGTCTTCACCCCTCCACTTT
CASSLLHRSSPLHF
>once|TRBD1|TRBV6-2/TRBV6-3|TRBJ1-2
TGTGCCAGCAGCCCCGGACAGGTCTATGGCTACACCTTC
CASSPGQVYGYTF
>NA|NA|TRBV4-2|TRBJ2-2
TGTGCCAGCAGCCAAGAGGGAAGCCTCCCCGGTGGCGGGGAGCTGTTTTTT
CASSQEGSLPGGGELFF
>NA|TRBD2|TRBV5-6|TRBJ2-3
TGTGCCAGCAGCTTGGGGTCGGGTGGCGGGAGGACTCGAGATACGCAGTATTTT
CASSLGSGGGRTRDTQYF
>NA|TRBD1|TRBV14|TRBJ2-1
TGTGCCAGCAGCCAATATACAGGGGGGATTTACAATGAGCAGTTCTTC
CASSQYTGGIYNEQFF
>NA|TRBD1|TRBV19|TRBJ2-7
TGTGCCAGTAGTTCGACCGGGACAGGGAGGTACGAGCAGTACTTC
CASSSTGTGRYEQYF
>NA|TRBD1|TRBV7-4|TRBJ1-5
TGTGCCAGCAGCGAGAATCCGACAGGGAGCTATCAGGGGACTGCCCAGCATTTT
CASSENPTGSYQGTAQHF
>few|TRBD1|TRBV3-1/TRBV3-2|TRBJ1-1
TGTGCCAGCAGCCAAGAGCCGAACCGCCTGACAGGGGTGAGGGCTTTCTTT
CASSQEPNRLTGVRAFF
>NA|TRBD1|TRBV18|TRBJ2-1
TGTGCCAGCTCACCACCCGTGACAGGGGGTGCAAATGAGCAGTTCTTC
CASSPPVTGGANEQFF
>once|TRBD1|TRBV4-3|TRBJ2-7
TGCGCCAGCAGCCAAGATGGGACAGGACTCTACGAGCAGTACTTC
CASSQDGTGLYEQYF
>NA|NA|TRBV6-5|TRBJ2-1
TGTGCCAGCAGTCCCCTTCCCACATCGCTGAATGAGCAGTTCTTC
CASSPLPTSLNEQFF
>once|NA|TRBV10-2|TRBJ2-1
TGCGCCAGCAGCTCAGGGGCTCTGGACAATGAGCAGTTCTTC
CASSSGALDNEQFF
>NA|NA|TRBV3-1/TRBV3-2|TRBJ1-1
TGTGCCAGCAGTCCAGATTATTCGACGGTTGAAGCTTTCTTT
CASSPDYSTVEAFF
>once|TRBD2|TRBV29-1|TRBJ2-3
TGCAGCGTTCTAGCGGGAATTAGCACAGATACGCAGTATTTT
CSVLAGISTDTQYF
>NA|NA|TRBV7-3|TRBJ2-3
TGTGCCAGCAGCCCCACGGACTGGACAGATACGCAGTATTTT
CASSPTDWTDTQYF
>NA|NA|TRBV7-9|TRBJ1-3
TGTGCCAGCAGGATACAGGGTCCCGGAAACACCATATATTTT
CASRIQGPGNTIYF
>NA|NA|TRBV28|TRBJ2-7
TGTGCCAGCAGTTTCCCGGCCCATCCCTACGAGCAGTACTTC
CASSFPAHPYEQYF
>NA|NA|TRBV7-2|TRBJ2-1
TGTGCCAGCAGCTTAATCAATGAGCAGTTCTTC
CASSLINEQFF
>NA|NA|TRBV5-5|TRBJ1-3
TGTGCCAGCAGCCGAGGGAGGGACGGTGGAAACACCATATATTTT
CASSRGRDGGNTIYF
>NA|NA|TRBV3-1/TRBV3-2|TRBJ2-1
TGTGCCAGCAGCGCCGGTGTCCGGCTAGGGCCTCTGTACAATGAGCAGTTCTTC
CASSAGVRLGPLYNEQFF
>NA|NA|TRBV5-1|TRBJ1-2
TGCGCCAGCAGCTTGAAGTGGTGGGGTCCAATCTATGGCTACACCTTC
CASSLKWWGPIYGYTF
>NA|TRBD2|TRBV10-3|TRBJ2-1
TGTGCCATCAGAGAGGGACTAGCGGGAGTGATAAGCTCCTACAATGAGCAGTTCTTC
CAIREGLAGVISSYNEQFF
>NA|TRBD1|TRBV5-4|TRBJ2-7
TGTGCCAGCACTGCGGGACAGGCATTTTACGAGCAGTACTTC
CASTAGQAFYEQYF
>NA|NA|TRBV14|TRBJ1-6
TGTGCCAGTAGGACAAGCCCCTATAATTCACCCCTCCACTTT
CASRTSPYNSPLHF
>NA|NA|TRBV7-3|TRBJ1-5
TGTGCCAGCAGCGCCTGGGGGAATCAGCCCCAGCATTTT
CASSAWGNQPQHF
>NA|TRBD2|TRBV5-1|TRBJ2-1
TGCGCCAGCAGCTTCCTAGCGGTTTACAATGAGCAGTTCTTC
CASSFLAVYNEQFF
>NA|NA|TRBV6-2/TRBV6-3|TRBJ2-1
TGTGCCAGCAGTTCGGACTTCCCCAATGAGCAGTTCTTC
CASSSDFPNEQFF
>NA|NA|TRBV27|TRBJ2-7
TGTGCCAGCAGTTTGGGGGTAGCTTACGAGCAGTACTTC
CASSLGVAYEQYF
>NA|NA|TRBV5-1|TRBJ1-5
TGCGCCAGCAGCCCCCAGGGCTCTGAACAGCCCCAGCATTTT
CASSPQGSEQPQHF
>NA|NA|TRBV6-6|TRBJ2-1
TGTGCCAGCATTCTCAACGGGGGTAGTTCCTACAATGAGCAGTTCTTC
CASILNGGSSYNEQFF
>NA|NA|TRBV18|TRBJ1-2
TGTGCCAGCTCACAGGACCGGACGACCTATGGCTACACCTTC
CASSQDRTTYGYTF
>NA|NA|TRBV7-2|TRBJ2-7
TGTGCCAGCAGCTTAGCCCGTGGCAGGGTTGGCGAGCAGTACTTC
CASSLARGRVGEQYF
>NA|NA|TRBV5-1|TRBJ2-5
TGCGCCAGCAGCTTGGGCAATAGGGGGCAAGAGACCCAGTACTTC
CASSLGNRGQETQYF
>NA|NA|TRBV9|TRBJ2-2
TGTGCCAGCAGCGTAGACAGGGACACCGGGGAGCTGTTTTTT
CASSVDRDTGELFF